This T cell receptor (beta chain) was observed in a study of prognosis after radiotherapy for stage I lung cancer. Template was genomic DNA; TCR beta CDR3 amplified in two multiplex PCR rounds. It was primers specific to each TRBV and TRBJ gene that first-round PCR used. TCRdb independently ran MiXCR on the multiplex PCR reads; one entry per CDR3 protein. Here the sample spans more than 15,000 distinct CDR3 sequences, approximately 17% being singletons. There are many counts of this clonotype. For each of two time points, a roughly 5.8-milliliter draw of peripheral blood was taken. Trimming shortened V by 7 bases and J by 2 bases, and 17 bases separated the two germline ends. The CDR3 is made up of 15 amino acids. Germline CDR1 and CDR2: MNHEY and SVGEGT.

The clonotype originates from a donor aged 50 or older with non-small cell lung cancer. The material was PBMCs, obtained before or after stereotactic body radiation therapy (not recorded which). The chain combines TRBV6-2 or TRBV6-3 with TRBJ1-2, with D perhaps matching TRBD1 (6 bases). The CDR3 region has the DNA TGTGCCAGCAAACAGGGTCAGGCGGCAAACTATGGCTACACCTTC. Translated, it gives CASKQGQAANYGYTF.